These 5 T cell receptor beta chains were all obtained from the same sample, sequenced in a study of blood T cell repertoires in COVID-19. TCRdb's copy holds only in-frame clones and misses some; the assay was immunoSEQ multiplex PCR. The top ten clones hold 5.5% to 6% of a sample with approximately 130,000 clones, around 82% of them seen once. Sequences were obtained from peripheral blood. These receptors were taken from a man older than 75 with active or convalescent COVID-19.

This clone has a count of ten or more. The rearrangement joins TRBV12-5 to TRBJ2-2, with a weak D call TRBD1 (6 bases). Germline CDR1 and CDR2: LGHNT and FRNRAP. V gave up 5 bases and J gave up 6 bases, with 25 bases separating them. This CDR3 spans 18 amino acids. The CDR3 DNA follows: TGTGCTAGTGGTCCCCGGGGCCTACAGGGCGTAAGCGCCGGGGAGCTGTTTTTT. Translating it yields CASGPRGLQGVSAGELFF.

The chain employs TRBV9 and TRBJ1-3; unclear D gene. This CDR3 has 12 residues. CDR1 is SGDLS, CDR2 YYNGEE, per germline. Trimming pared 3 bases from V and 4 bases from J, leaving 5 bases between. This chain's CDR3 is CASSGAGNTIYF. The CDR3 DNA reads TGTGCCAGCAGCGGGGCCGGAAACACCATATATTTT.

The V gene is TRBV28, the J gene TRBJ1-1; the match to TRBD1 covers 8 bases. J lost 4 bases, V lost 6 bases, and 10 bases had no gene match. The CDR3 totals 15 residues. Germline values: CDR1 MDHEN, CDR2 SYDVKM. The CDR3 sequence is CASSLETGAGTEAFF. CDR3 sequence (DNA): TGTGCCAGCAGCCTAGAGACAGGGGCGGGCACTGAAGCTTTCTTT.

The chain carries TRBV6-5 and TRBJ1-2; 9 bases map to TRBD1. The CDR3 is 14 residues long. Germline values: CDR1 MNHEY, CDR2 SVGAGI. J was trimmed by 4 bases and V by 6 bases; bases with no gene match: 6. The CDR3 DNA reads as TGTGCCAGCAGGACTCCGGGACAGGGCTATGGCTACACCTTC. Encoded protein: CASRTPGQGYGYTF.

The V and J genes are TRBV7-2 and TRBJ2-3, with a weak D call TRBD2 (6 bases). Germline CDR1 reads SGHTA; CDR2 reads FQGNSA. Trimming left V 4 bases short and J 0 bases short, with 14 bases between. The CDR3 runs to 16 residues. CDR3 coding DNA: TGTGCCAGCAGCTCACGGGGACTCCAGAGCACAGATACGCAGTATTTT. It codes for CASSSRGLQSTDTQYF.